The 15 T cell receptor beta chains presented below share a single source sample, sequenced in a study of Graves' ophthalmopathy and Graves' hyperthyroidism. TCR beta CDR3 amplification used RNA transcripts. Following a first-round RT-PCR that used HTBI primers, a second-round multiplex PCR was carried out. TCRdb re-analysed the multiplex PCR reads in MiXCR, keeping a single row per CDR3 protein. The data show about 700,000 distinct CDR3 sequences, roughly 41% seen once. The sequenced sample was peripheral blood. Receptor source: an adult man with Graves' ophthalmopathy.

CDR3 loop: CSVEEGLNTEAFF. The CDR3 coding sequence is TGCAGCGTTGAAGAGGGACTGAACACTGAAGCTTTCTTT. The chain carries TRBV29-1 and TRBJ1-1, with D possibly matching TRBD1 (5 bases). The V gene's germline CDR1 is SQVTM and CDR2 ANQGSEA. Trimming pared 0 bases from V and 0 bases from J, leaving 5 bases between. This CDR3 contains 13 residues. The complete variable domain, with remaining parts taken from reference TRBV29-1 and TRBJ1-1, reads SAVISQKPSRDICQRGTSLTIQCQVDSQVTMMFWYRQQPGQSLTLIATANQGSEATYESGFVIDKFPISRPNLTFSTLTVSNMSPEDSSIYLCSVEEGLNTEAFFGQGTRLTVV.

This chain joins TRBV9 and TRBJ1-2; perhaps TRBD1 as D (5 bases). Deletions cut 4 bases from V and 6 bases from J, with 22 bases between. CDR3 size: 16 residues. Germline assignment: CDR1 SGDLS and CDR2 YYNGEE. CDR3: CASSPTPRSGSNGYTF. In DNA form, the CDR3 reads TGTGCCAGCAGCCCCACCCCCCGTTCAGGGTCGAATGGCTACACCTTC.

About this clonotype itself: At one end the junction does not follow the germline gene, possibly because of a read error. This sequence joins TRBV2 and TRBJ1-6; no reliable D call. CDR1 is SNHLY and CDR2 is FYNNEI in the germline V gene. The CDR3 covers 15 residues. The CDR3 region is CASIPDKIGDSSLHF. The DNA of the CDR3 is TGTGCCAGCATTCCCGACAAGATCGGGGATTCATCCCTCCACTTT.

CDR3: CATSAAGSTGDQPQHF. CDR3 in DNA: TGTGCCACCAGTGCGGCAGGATCCACCGGGGATCAGCCCCAGCATTTT. The rearrangement uses TRBV24-1 and TRBJ1-5; no clear D. Between the trimmed V and J ends, which lost 5 bases and 5 bases, there was a span of 18 bases. In germline, CDR1 is KGHDR, CDR2 SFDVKD. CDR3 length: 16 residues.

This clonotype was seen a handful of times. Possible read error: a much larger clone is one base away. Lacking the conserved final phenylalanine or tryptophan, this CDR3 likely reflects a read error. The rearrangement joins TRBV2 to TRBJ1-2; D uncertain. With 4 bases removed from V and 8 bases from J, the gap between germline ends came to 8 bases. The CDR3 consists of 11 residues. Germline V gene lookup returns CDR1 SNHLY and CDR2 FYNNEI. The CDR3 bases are TGTGCCAGCAGTGTGGGAGACGGCTACACCCTC. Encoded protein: CASSVGDGYTL.

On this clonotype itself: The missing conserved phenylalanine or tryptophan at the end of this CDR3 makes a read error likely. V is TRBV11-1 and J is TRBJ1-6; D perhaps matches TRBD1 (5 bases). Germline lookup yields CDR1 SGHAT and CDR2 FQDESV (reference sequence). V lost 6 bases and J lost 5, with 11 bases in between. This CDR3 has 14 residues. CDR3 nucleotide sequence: TGTGCCAGCAGTGGCGGGGGTGATAATTCACCCCTCCACCTT. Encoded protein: CASSGGGDNSPLHL.

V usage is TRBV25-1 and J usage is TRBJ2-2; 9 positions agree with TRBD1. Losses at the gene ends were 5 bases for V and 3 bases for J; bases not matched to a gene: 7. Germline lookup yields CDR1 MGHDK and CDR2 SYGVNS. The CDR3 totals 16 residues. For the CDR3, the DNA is TGTGCCAGCAGTTATGGGGACAGGGAGGACACCGGGGAGCTGTTTTTT. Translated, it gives CASSYGDREDTGELFF. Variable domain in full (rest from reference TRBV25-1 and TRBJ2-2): EADIYQTPRYLVIGTGKKITLECSQTMGHDKMYWYQQDPGMELHLIHYSYGVNSTEKGDLSSESTVSRIRTEHFPLTLESARPSHTSQYLCASSYGDREDTGELFFGEGSRLTVL.

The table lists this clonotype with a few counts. CDR3 amino acids: CASSLAGFSGNTIYF. The DNA for the CDR3 is TGCGCCAGCAGCTTGGCTGGTTTCTCTGGAAACACCATATATTTT. V is TRBV5-1 and J is TRBJ1-3; D is uncertain. Looked up from germline, CDR1 is SGHRS and CDR2 is YFSETQ. This CDR3 region has 15 residues. Trimming stripped 0 bases from V and 0 bases from J, with 7 bases between.

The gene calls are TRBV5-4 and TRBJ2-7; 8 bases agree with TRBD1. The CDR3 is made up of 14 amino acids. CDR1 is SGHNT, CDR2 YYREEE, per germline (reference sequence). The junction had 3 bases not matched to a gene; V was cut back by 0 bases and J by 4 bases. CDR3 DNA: TGTGCCAGCAGCTTGGAGGACAGGGCGTACGAGCAGTACTTC. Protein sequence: CASSLEDRAYEQYF.

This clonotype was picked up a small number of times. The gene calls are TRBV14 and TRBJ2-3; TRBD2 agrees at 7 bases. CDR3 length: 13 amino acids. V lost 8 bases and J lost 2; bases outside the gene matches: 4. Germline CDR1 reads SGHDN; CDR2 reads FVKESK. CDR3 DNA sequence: TGTGCCAGCGCCCGGGGGGACACAGATACGCAGTATTTT. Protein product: CASARGDTDTQYF.

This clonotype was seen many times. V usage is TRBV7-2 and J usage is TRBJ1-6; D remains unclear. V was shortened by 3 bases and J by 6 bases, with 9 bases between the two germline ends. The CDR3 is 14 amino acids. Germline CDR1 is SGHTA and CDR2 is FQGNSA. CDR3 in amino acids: CASSLDRFNSPLHF. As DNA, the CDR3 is TGTGCCAGCAGCTTGGACCGGTTTAATTCACCCCTCCACTTT.

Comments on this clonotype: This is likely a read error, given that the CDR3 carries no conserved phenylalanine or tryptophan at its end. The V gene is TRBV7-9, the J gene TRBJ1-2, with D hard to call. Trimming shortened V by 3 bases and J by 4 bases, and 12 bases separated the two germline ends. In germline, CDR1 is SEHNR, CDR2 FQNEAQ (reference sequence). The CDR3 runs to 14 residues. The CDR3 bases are TGTGCCAGCAGCTTGGTCACTCGGACCTATGGCTACACCCTC. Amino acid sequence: CASSLVTRTYGYTL.

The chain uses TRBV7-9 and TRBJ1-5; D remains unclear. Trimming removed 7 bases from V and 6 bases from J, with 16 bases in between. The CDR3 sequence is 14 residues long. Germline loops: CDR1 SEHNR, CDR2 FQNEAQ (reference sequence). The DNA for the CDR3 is TGTGCCAGCACCGACGACATGACCCCTCAGCCCCAGCATTTT. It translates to CASTDDMTPQPQHF.

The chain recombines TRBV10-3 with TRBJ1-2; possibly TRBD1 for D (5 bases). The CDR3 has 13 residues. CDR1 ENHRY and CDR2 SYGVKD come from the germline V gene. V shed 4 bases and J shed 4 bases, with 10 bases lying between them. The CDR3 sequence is CAISVGQVYGYTF. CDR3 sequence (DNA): TGTGCCATCAGTGTGGGGCAGGTCTATGGCTACACCTTC.

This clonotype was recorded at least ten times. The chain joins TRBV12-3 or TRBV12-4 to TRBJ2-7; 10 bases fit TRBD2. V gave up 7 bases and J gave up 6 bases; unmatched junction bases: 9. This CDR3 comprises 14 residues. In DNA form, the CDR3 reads TGTGCCAGCACCATGGGGGCTAGCGGGGGCGAGCAGTACTTC. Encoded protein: CASTMGASGGEQYF.